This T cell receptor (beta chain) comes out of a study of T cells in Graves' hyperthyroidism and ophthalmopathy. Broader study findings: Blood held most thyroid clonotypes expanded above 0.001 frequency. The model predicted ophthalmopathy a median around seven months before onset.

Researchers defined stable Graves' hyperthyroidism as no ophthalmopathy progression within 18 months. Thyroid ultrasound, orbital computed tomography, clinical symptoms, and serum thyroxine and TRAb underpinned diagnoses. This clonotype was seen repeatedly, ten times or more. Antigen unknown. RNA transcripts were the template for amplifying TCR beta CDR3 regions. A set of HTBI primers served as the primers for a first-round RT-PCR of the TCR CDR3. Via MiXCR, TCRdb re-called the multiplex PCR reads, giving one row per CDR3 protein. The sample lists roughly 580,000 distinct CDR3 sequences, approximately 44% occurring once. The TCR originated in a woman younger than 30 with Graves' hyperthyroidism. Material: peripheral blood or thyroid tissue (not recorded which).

CDR3 in amino acids: CSASGTGAYEQYF. In nucleotides, the CDR3 is TGCAGCGCGTCCGGGACAGGAGCCTACGAGCAGTACTTC. The chain is built from TRBV29-1 and TRBJ2-7; 8 nucleotides agree with TRBD1. The CDR3 has 13 residues. Germline trimming cut 7 bases from V and 2 bases from J; bases unmatched to any gene: 7. Germline-derived CDR1 and CDR2 are SQVTM and ANQGSEA.